The 4 T cell receptor beta chains below all came from one sample that was sequenced in a study of cytomegalovirus exposure and HLA in healthy donors. 13 Jbeta primers and 60 Vbeta primers were used for the PCR. The table came from immunoSEQ multiplex PCR; TCRdb's copy has only in-frame clones and leaves some out. The data show some 140,000 clones, more than 70% seen once. The sample comprised PBMCs. The receptor set was obtained from a male donor in good health and CMV-seronegative.

This clone was recorded once. This rearrangement joins TRBV2 to TRBJ1-5; a weak D match, TRBD1 (6 bases). CDR1 and CDR2 from the germline V gene are SNHLY and FYNNEI. The CDR3 runs to 15 residues. The V gene lost 3 bases and the J gene lost 5 bases, with 14 bases spanning the gap. This CDR3 is CASSEEQGYHQPQHF. DNA of the CDR3: TGTGCCAGCAGTGAGGAGCAGGGGTATCATCAGCCCCAGCATTTT. Using reference TRBV2 and TRBJ1-5 for the parts outside the CDR3, the full variable domain is EPEVTQTPSHQVTQMGQEVILRCVPISNHLYFYWYRQILGQKVEFLVSFYNNEISEKSEIFDDQFSVERPDGSNFTLKIRSTKLEDSAMYFCASSEEQGYHQPQHFGDGTRLSIL.

This clone was seen a handful of times. This chain joins TRBV27 and TRBJ1-1; D may be TRBD1 (6 bases). The CDR3 consists of 15 residues. Germline CDR1 and CDR2: MNHEY and SMNVEV (reference sequence). Trimming left V 8 bases short and J 4 bases short, with 20 bases between. The CDR3 nucleotides read TGTGCCAGCGGCCCAGGGGACTACTGGGGCACTGAAGCTTTCTTT. Protein: CASGPGDYWGTEAFF.

The chain combines TRBV6-5 with TRBJ2-7; TRBD1 agrees at 8 bases. After removal of 8 bases from V and 6 bases from J, the junction contained 9 bases not matched to a gene. From germline, CDR1 is MNHEY and CDR2 SVGAGI. The CDR3 has 13 residues. The CDR3, as DNA: TGTGCCAGCTCCCAACCAGGGGGCGGCGAGCAGTACTTC. Its translation: CASSQPGGGEQYF.

The rearrangement uses TRBV30 and TRBJ2-7, with TRBD1 matching over 10 bases. CDR3 length: 13 amino acids. With 5 bases clipped from V and 7 bases from J, the junction kept 8 bases outside the gene matches. Looked up from germline, CDR1 is GTSNPN and CDR2 is SVGIG (reference sequence). The CDR3 DNA reads as TGTGCCTGGGAATATGGACAGGGGGAAGAGCAGTACTTC. It codes for CAWEYGQGEEQYF.